The rows below give T cell receptor beta chains drawn from one sample of a study of cytomegalovirus exposure and HLA in healthy donors. The method was immunoSEQ multiplex PCR; TCRdb's version includes in-frame clones alone and lacks a portion of them. The table shows roughly 98,000 clones, with approximately 88% occurring only once. The specimen was PBMCs. These receptors were obtained from a woman aged 25-40 years in good health and CMV-seronegative. The CDR3 runs from the conserved cysteine through the conserved F or W. The order of the fields is V gene, J gene, CDR3 protein.

v_call: TRBV6-1; j_call: TRBJ1-2; cdr3_aa: CASSAGQGNYGYTF
v_call: TRBV5-1; j_call: TRBJ1-4; cdr3_aa: CASSLGTVKDEKLFF
v_call: TRBV4-2; j_call: TRBJ1-2; cdr3_aa: CASSQVVGGGYGYTF
v_call: TRBV6-6; j_call: TRBJ1-5; cdr3_aa: CASRQGRQGSQPQHF
v_call: TRBV21-1; j_call: TRBJ2-7; cdr3_aa: CASSNRRDSPYEQYF
v_call: TRBV18; j_call: TRBJ1-1; cdr3_aa: CASSPLDRLEGNTEAFF
v_call: TRBV7-3; j_call: TRBJ1-2; cdr3_aa: CASSQTVPGQGGDGYTF
v_call: TRBV4-3; j_call: TRBJ1-3; cdr3_aa: CASSQVLGGTGNTIYF
v_call: TRBV5-1; j_call: TRBJ2-1; cdr3_aa: CASSLASGGGEQFF
v_call: TRBV4-3; j_call: TRBJ1-4; cdr3_aa: CASSQEGQGNEKLFF
v_call: TRBV11-3; j_call: TRBJ2-5; cdr3_aa: CASSENQETQYF
v_call: TRBV4-1; j_call: TRBJ2-7; cdr3_aa: CASSQGVGTGFEQYF
v_call: TRBV9; j_call: TRBJ1-1; cdr3_aa: CASSVVAQNTEAFF
v_call: TRBV7-6; j_call: TRBJ2-5; cdr3_aa: CASSLRGTKETQYF
v_call: TRBV2; j_call: TRBJ1-1; cdr3_aa: CARLRDRNTEAFF
v_call: TRBV25-1; j_call: TRBJ2-3; cdr3_aa: CASSASTDTQYF
v_call: TRBV18; j_call: TRBJ2-7; cdr3_aa: CASSRPTSGYEQYF
v_call: TRBV4-3; j_call: TRBJ2-4; cdr3_aa: CASSQDGAGYPPDIQYF
v_call: TRBV27; j_call: TRBJ1-2; cdr3_aa: CASSSGTGGGYTF
v_call: TRBV28; j_call: TRBJ1-2; cdr3_aa: CASKTPGGYGYTF
v_call: TRBV28; j_call: TRBJ1-3; cdr3_aa: CASRSQGYSGNTIYF
v_call: TRBV5-1; j_call: TRBJ2-5; cdr3_aa: CASSQPSDRRHF
v_call: TRBV5-1; j_call: TRBJ2-1; cdr3_aa: CASSEGLAGGAYNEQFF
v_call: TRBV14; j_call: TRBJ1-2; cdr3_aa: CASSQPGQGVRYTF
v_call: TRBV5-1; j_call: TRBJ2-7; cdr3_aa: CASSLRGQGIREQYF
v_call: TRBV18; j_call: TRBJ2-5; cdr3_aa: CASSPGVETQYF
v_call: TRBV6-6; j_call: TRBJ2-7; cdr3_aa: CASSYPTSGGPGQYF
v_call: TRBV19; j_call: TRBJ1-2; cdr3_aa: CASKGQGTYGYTF
v_call: TRBV7-9; j_call: TRBJ2-5; cdr3_aa: CASRPGTKETQYF
v_call: TRBV21-1; j_call: TRBJ2-2; cdr3_aa: CASSKGGCSGRDQGTGELFF
v_call: TRBV6-5; j_call: TRBJ2-1; cdr3_aa: CASSRGGVYNEQFF
v_call: TRBV5-6; j_call: TRBJ2-1; cdr3_aa: CASSIPGQGLYNEQFF
v_call: TRBV9; j_call: TRBJ2-1; cdr3_aa: CASSVNGRVIYNEQFF
v_call: TRBV29-1; j_call: TRBJ2-1; cdr3_aa: CSVGGTDYNEQFF
v_call: TRBV2; j_call: TRBJ2-5; cdr3_aa: CASSAWTRQQQETQYF
v_call: TRBV19; j_call: TRBJ2-2; cdr3_aa: CASSIGGRGAGELFF
v_call: TRBV5-4; j_call: TRBJ1-2; cdr3_aa: CATWGGWGYTF
v_call: TRBV18; j_call: TRBJ1-2; cdr3_aa: CASSTGDGYTF
v_call: TRBV28; j_call: TRBJ1-2; cdr3_aa: CASSSGGTYGYTF
v_call: TRBV28; j_call: TRBJ2-2; cdr3_aa: CASSVGVGELFF
v_call: TRBV18; j_call: TRBJ2-1; cdr3_aa: CASSPPARADEQFF
v_call: TRBV29-1; j_call: TRBJ1-2; cdr3_aa: CSVDADSYGYTF
v_call: TRBV5-1; j_call: TRBJ2-7; cdr3_aa: CASSWGQVTARPSSYEQYF
v_call: TRBV13; j_call: TRBJ1-2; cdr3_aa: CASSSAIQGARMRGYTF
v_call: TRBV5-1; j_call: TRBJ2-3; cdr3_aa: CASSLEGLGTDTQYF
v_call: TRBV28; j_call: TRBJ2-7; cdr3_aa: CASSKTGFYEQYF
v_call: TRBV5-1; j_call: TRBJ1-3; cdr3_aa: CASSSQGLQNTIYF
v_call: TRBV4-3; j_call: TRBJ2-1; cdr3_aa: CASSQDPQGAIYNEQFF
v_call: TRBV27; j_call: TRBJ2-1; cdr3_aa: CASSLIYRGSYNEQFF
v_call: TRBV6-5; j_call: TRBJ1-3; cdr3_aa: CASRIGHLPGNTIYF
v_call: TRBV6-1; j_call: TRBJ2-7; cdr3_aa: CACPRGQGITYEQYF
v_call: TRBV10-3; j_call: TRBJ2-2; cdr3_aa: CAILTDINTGELFF
v_call: TRBV10-3; j_call: TRBJ1-2; cdr3_aa: CAISEDYYGYTF
v_call: TRBV7-3; j_call: TRBJ1-1; cdr3_aa: CASSYDRFGEAFF
v_call: TRBV6-1; j_call: TRBJ2-2; cdr3_aa: CASSRLAGNTGELFF
v_call: TRBV11-2; j_call: TRBJ2-7; cdr3_aa: CASRSPSRGPYEQYF
v_call: TRBV28; j_call: TRBJ2-1; cdr3_aa: CASSQDTRGQFF